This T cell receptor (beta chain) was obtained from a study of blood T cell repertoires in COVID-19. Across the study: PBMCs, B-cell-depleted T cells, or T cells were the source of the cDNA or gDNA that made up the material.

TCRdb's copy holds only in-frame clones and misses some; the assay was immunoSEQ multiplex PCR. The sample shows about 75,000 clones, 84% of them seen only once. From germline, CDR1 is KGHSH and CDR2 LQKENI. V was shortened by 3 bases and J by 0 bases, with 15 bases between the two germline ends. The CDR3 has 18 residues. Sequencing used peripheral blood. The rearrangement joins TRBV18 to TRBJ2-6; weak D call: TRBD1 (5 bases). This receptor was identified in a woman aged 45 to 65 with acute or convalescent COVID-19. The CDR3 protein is CASSPRTFTGSGANVLTF. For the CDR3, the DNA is TGTGCCAGCTCACCCAGGACATTTACTGGCTCTGGGGCCAACGTCCTGACTTTC.